This TCR beta chain appears in the sequencing data of a study of post-analysis software for immune sequencing data. Across the study: Recorded disease courses covered relapsing-remitting, secondary progressive and progressive-relapsing multiple sclerosis. Some patients had no subtype annotation. Study-wide points: People with multiple sclerosis had a significantly lower normalized Chao1 diversity than controls did. Samples made in the same batch grouped tightly together by F measure. Patients had higher frequencies than controls of roughly 5 TRBV segments, including TRBV5-6, TRBV5-1 and TRBV20-1.

V shed 4 bases and J 0 bases; nucleotides not matched to a gene: 13. The CDR3 runs to 18 residues. CDR1 SGHRS and CDR2 YFSETQ come from the germline V gene. A word on this clonotype: Its target is not known.

cDNA libraries of TCR beta carried unique molecular identifiers. From approximately 0.95 to 9.8 million T cells, around 500,000 cDNA molecules were obtained. TCRdb reanalysed the PCR reads using MiXCR and keeps one entry per CDR3 protein. The sample consists of 350,000 to 450,000 distinct CDR3 sequences, less than 35% of them appearing once. This clonotype was obtained from a girl between 5 and 17 years old with multiple sclerosis. This chain joins TRBV5-1 and TRBJ2-3, with TRBD2 matching 8 bases. The specimen sequenced was blood. The DNA of the CDR3 is TGCGCCAGCAGCCCAAGCGGGGGCCTAACCCCTAGCACAGATACGCAGTATTTT. This sequence encodes CASSPSGGLTPSTDTQYF.